This T cell receptor (beta chain) was recovered during a study of T cell changes during pregnancy in multiple sclerosis. TCRdb's copy holds only in-frame clones and misses some; the assay was immunoSEQ multiplex PCR. The sample holds 40,000 or so clones, around nine tenths seen once. CDR3 size: 13 residues. Trimming shortened V by 5 bases and J by 6 bases, and 14 bases separated the two germline ends. Germline V lookup: CDR1 SGHNT, CDR2 YENEEA. This sequence originates from a female donor with multiple sclerosis, enrolled in a pregnancy study. Source: CD4+ T cells from peripheral blood mononuclear cells, taken before pregnancy. V gene TRBV11-3 combines with J gene TRBJ2-7, with D tentatively TRBD2 (6 bases). The CDR3 region is CASSPRGEGEQYF. The CDR3 nucleotides read TGTGCCAGCAGCCCCCGCGGGGAAGGCGAGCAGTACTTC.